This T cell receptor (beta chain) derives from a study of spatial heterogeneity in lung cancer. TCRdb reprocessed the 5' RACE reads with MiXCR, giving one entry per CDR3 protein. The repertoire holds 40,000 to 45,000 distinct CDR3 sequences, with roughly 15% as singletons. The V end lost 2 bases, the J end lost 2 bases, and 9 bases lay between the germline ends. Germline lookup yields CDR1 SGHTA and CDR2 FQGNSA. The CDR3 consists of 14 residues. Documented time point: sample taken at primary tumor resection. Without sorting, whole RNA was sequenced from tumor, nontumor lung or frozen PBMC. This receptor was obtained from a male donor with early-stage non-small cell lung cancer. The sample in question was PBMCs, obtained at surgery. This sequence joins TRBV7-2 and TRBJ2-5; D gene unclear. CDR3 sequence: CASSLFSRQETQYF. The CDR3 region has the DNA TGTGCCAGCAGCTTATTCTCGCGACAAGAGACCCAGTACTTC.